A selection of T cell receptor beta chains follows, all from one sample in a study of cytomegalovirus exposure and HLA in healthy donors. Produced via immunoSEQ multiplex PCR; TCRdb's table is partial and in-frame only. This sample has around 190,000 clones, with roughly 80% found just once. The sequenced sample was PBMCs. The receptors derive from a woman aged 25 to 45 in good health and CMV-seronegative. Both conserved end residues are trimmed from each CDR3. The order of the fields is V gene, clone size, CDR3 protein. Clone size is shown for a subset of rows, as once, few, many or a class of expanded clone.

TRBV27 . ASRDKINYYEQY
TRBV19 . ASSDAGNANEKLF
TRBV28 . ASRAPSRTGGFYEKLF
TRBV5-1 . ASRYGLAGGYEQY
TRBV27 . ASSSGNFYGYT
TRBV7-6 . ASSPTRGVYNEQF
TRBV7-9 . ASSHKTGSETQY
TRBV2 . ASTAAGGRYEQY
TRBV6-1 . ASSGTVLNEQF
TRBV28 . ASSYLYGGPSTDTQY
TRBV4-1 . ASSEIDAGYEQY
TRBV11-2 . ASGLLADYNEQF
TRBV6-4 . ASSPSAGGQETQY
TRBV9 . ASSVSPSYEQY
TRBV7-9 . ASSQIYEQY
TRBV5-1 . ASSPPAKNIQY
TRBV6-5 . ASSRDSYGYT
TRBV15 once ATSRDLVGGFNEQF
TRBV6-6 . ASSFPGQGTNT
TRBV29-1 once SGKKDRVITEAF